This entry describes one TCR beta chain. The sample originates from a study of blood T cell repertoires in COVID-19. Study details: Donors in the United States, Italy and Spain gave samples during acute or convalescent COVID-19. T cells, B-cell-depleted T cells, or PBMCs supplied cDNA or gDNA.

In the authors' workflow: Nucleated cell counts were estimated from reference gene primer amplification. TCRdb's table, derived via immunoSEQ multiplex PCR, lists solely in-frame clones and lacks some. V, J and clone size derive from that table, while D and trimming were established from the DNA sequence. The sample includes some 330,000 clones, roughly 90% of them seen just once. Patients from Seattle were sampled longitudinally, starting during active infection. The origin of this receptor is a woman aged 25 to 45 with COVID-19, enrolled during active disease. Material for sequencing was peripheral blood.

CDR3 residues: CASSLYPGDSYEQYV. Written as DNA, the CDR3 is TGTGCCAGCAGTTTATATCCAGGGGACTCCTACGAGCAGTACGTC. V is TRBV27 and J is TRBJ2-7; weak D call: TRBD1 (6 bases). V was clipped by 1 base and J by 0 bases, with 10 bases between them. Germline V gene data show CDR1 as MNHEY and CDR2 as SMNVEV (reference sequence). This CDR3 comprises 15 residues.